This T cell receptor (beta chain) was documented in a study of OX40 agonist ivuxolimab in advanced cancers. Profiling relied on immunoSEQ multiplex PCR, and the TCRdb table lists in-frame clones only, not all of them. The data hold 80,000 or so clones, with approximately 85% observed a single time. The V and J ends lost 0 bases and 7 bases respectively, with 14 bases between them. CDR1 SGDLS and CDR2 YYNGEE come from the germline V gene. The CDR3 consists of 16 residues. This TCR was recovered from an adult with an advanced solid tumor such as melanoma, head and neck, liver or kidney cancer. The chain uses TRBV9 and TRBJ1-6; a possible D gene is TRBD1 (5 bases). The sample was CD4+ or CD8+ T cells sorted from blood, taken in a trial of the OX40 agonist ivuxolimab. CDR3 residues: CASSVAAQGGNSPLHF. DNA for the CDR3: TGTGCCAGCAGCGTAGCCGCCCAGGGAGGGAATTCACCCCTCCACTTT.